This T cell receptor (beta chain) was sequenced for a study of memory CD4+ T cells and cytomegalovirus serostatus. Measured with immunoSEQ multiplex PCR; TCRdb has only the in-frame clones, and not every one. The sample yields around 33,000 clones, about 76% seen once. The sort gate was single viable CD3+CD4+CD8-CD45RO+ cells for memory CD4+ T cells. V was cut by 5 bases and J by 3 bases, with 5 bases left in between. The CDR3 is 11 amino acids. Germline loops: CDR1 MNHEY, CDR2 SVGAGI. This sequence joins TRBV6-5 and TRBJ2-7; D is unresolved. Sequencing input: memory CD4+ T cells from blood. This receptor was taken from an adult in good health and CMV-seronegative. Some clones in this sample may be carry-over from other donors' samples. This CDR3 is CASSTVYEQYF. DNA for the CDR3: TGTGCCAGCAGTACGGTCTACGAGCAGTACTTC.